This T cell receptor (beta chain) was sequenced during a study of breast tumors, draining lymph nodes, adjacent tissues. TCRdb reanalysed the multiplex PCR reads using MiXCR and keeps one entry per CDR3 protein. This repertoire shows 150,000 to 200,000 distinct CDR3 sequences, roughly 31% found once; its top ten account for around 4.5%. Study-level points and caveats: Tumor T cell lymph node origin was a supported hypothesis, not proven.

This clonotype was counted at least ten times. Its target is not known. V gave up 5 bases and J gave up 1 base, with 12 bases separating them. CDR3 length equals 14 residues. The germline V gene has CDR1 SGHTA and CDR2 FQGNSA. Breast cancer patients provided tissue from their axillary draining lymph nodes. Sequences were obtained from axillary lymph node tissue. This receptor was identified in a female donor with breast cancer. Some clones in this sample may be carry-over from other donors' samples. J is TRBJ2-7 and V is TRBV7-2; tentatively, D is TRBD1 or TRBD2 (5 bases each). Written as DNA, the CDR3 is TGTGCCAGCAGCCCCGGGACGGTTTCCTACGAGCAGTACTTC. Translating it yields CASSPGTVSYEQYF.